This T cell receptor (beta chain) was identified in a study of blood T cell repertoires in COVID-19. Recruitment covered about two dozen US areas and drew participants whose ages spanned about 18 to 100 years. Trimming pared 7 bases from V and 7 bases from J, leaving 14 bases between. The CDR3 extends over 13 amino acids. Looked up from germline, CDR1 is SNHLY and CDR2 is FYNNEI. Original analysis: Scientists estimated how many nucleated cells there were by amplifying reference gene primers. Profiled with immunoSEQ multiplex PCR; TCRdb holds only in-frame clones, not every one. That table gives V, J and clone size, and the DNA gave D and trimming. The sample has hundreds of thousands of clones, 88% seen once.

The receptor comes from a woman in her fifties or sixties in a cohort exposed to, infected with or recovered from COVID-19 (not recorded which). This chain uses TRBV2 with TRBJ2-1, with a weak D call TRBD1 (6 bases). Sequenced input: PBMCs or T cells enriched from blood (not recorded which). The CDR3: CASNLGGRNEQFF. CDR3 sequence (DNA): TGTGCCAGCAACTTAGGGGGTAGAAATGAGCAGTTCTTC.